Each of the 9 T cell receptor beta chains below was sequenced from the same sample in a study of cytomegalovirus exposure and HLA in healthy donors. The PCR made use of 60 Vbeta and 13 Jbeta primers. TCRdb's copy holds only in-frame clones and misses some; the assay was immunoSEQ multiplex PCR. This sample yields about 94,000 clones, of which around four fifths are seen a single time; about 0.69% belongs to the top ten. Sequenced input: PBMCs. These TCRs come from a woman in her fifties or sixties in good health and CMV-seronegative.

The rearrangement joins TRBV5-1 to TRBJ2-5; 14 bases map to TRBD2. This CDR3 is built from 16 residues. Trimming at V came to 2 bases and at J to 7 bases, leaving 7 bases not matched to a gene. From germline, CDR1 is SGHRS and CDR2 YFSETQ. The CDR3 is CASSFWTSGGSATQYF. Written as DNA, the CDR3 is TGCGCCAGCAGCTTCTGGACTAGCGGGGGGTCGGCGACCCAGTACTTC.

The CDR3 DNA follows: TGTGCCAGCAGGCCAATCGTGAGTTCCAACACCGGGGAGCTGTTTTTT. Its translation: CASRPIVSSNTGELFF. The chain links TRBV11-2 to TRBJ2-2; D is unclear. Germline loops: CDR1 SGHAT, CDR2 FQNNGV. The V gene lost 6 bases and the J gene lost 2 bases, with 16 bases spanning the gap. This CDR3 comprises 16 residues. The variable domain in full, with the rest retrieved from reference TRBV11-2 and TRBJ2-2, is EAGVAQSPRYKIIEKRQSVAFWCNPISGHATLYWYQQILGQGPKLLIQFQNNGVVDDSQLPKDRFSAERLKGVDSTLKIQPAKLEDSAVYLCASRPIVSSNTGELFFGEGSRLTVL.

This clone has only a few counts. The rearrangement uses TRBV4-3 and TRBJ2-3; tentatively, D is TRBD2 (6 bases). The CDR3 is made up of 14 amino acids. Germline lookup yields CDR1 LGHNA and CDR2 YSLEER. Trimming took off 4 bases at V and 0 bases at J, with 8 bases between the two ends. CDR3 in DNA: TGCGCCAGCAGCCCGGGAGTTAGCACAGATACGCAGTATTTT. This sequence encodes CASSPGVSTDTQYF.

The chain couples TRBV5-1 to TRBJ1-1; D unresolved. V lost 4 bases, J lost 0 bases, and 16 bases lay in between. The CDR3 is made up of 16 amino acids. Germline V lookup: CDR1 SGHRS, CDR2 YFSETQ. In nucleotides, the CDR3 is TGCGCCAGCAGCACCTCTCACGGACTTTTGAACACTGAAGCTTTCTTT. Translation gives CASSTSHGLLNTEAFF.

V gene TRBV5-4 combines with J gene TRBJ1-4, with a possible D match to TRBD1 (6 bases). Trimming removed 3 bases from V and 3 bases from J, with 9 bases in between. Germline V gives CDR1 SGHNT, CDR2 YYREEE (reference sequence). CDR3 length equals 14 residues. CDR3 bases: TGTGCCAGCAGCTGGGGGCTGTCTAATGAAAAACTGTTTTTT. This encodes CASSWGLSNEKLFF.

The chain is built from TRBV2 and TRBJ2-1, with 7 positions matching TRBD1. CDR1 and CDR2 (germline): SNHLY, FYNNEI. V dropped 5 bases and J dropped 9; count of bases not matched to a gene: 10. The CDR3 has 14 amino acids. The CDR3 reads CASSKKATGTEQFF. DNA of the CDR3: TGTGCCAGCAGTAAGAAAGCGACAGGGACTGAGCAGTTCTTC.

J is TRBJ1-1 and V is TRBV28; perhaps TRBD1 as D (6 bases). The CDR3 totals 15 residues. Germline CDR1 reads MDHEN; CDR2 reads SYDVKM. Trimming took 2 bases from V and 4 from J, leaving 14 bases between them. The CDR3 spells CASSLGHTGSTEAFF. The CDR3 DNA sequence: TGTGCCAGCAGTTTAGGTCATACAGGGAGCACTGAAGCTTTCTTT.

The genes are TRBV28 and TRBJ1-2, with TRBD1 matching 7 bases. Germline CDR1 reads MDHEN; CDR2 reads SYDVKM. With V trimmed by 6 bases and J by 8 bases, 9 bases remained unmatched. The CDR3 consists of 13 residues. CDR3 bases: TGTGCCAGCAGCCTAGGGGGCGCGAAAGGCTACACCTTC. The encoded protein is CASSLGGAKGYTF.

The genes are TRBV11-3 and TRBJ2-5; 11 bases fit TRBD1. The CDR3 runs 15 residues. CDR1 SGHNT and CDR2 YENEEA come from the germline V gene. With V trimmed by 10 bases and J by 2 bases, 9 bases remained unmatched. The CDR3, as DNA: TGTGCCACCTGCGCCCGGGACAGGGGGCAAGAGACCCAGTACTTC. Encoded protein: CATCARDRGQETQYF.